The 15 T cell receptor beta chains reported below all come from one sample, sequenced in a study of blood T cell repertoires in COVID-19. Here immunoSEQ multiplex PCR was the method, and the copy in TCRdb shows in-frame clones only, minus some. The sample includes over 150,000 clones, roughly 84% of them seen just once. The sequencing input was peripheral blood. Every receptor here comes from a man aged 45-65 years with COVID-19, enrolled during active disease.

This rearrangement joins TRBV27 to TRBJ2-3; tentatively, D is TRBD2 (5 bases). The V gene's germline CDR1 is MNHEY and CDR2 SMNVEV (reference sequence). Deletions cut 6 bases from V and 2 bases from J, with 15 bases between. This CDR3 region has 15 residues. This CDR3 reads CASRRETGNTDTQYF. The DNA of the CDR3 is TGTGCCAGCAGAAGAGAAACGGGAAACACAGATACGCAGTATTTT.

This chain connects TRBV7-2 to TRBJ2-2; 10 positions match TRBD1. V shed 5 bases, J shed 6 bases, and the junction held 6 bases outside the gene matches. Germline V gives CDR1 SGHTA, CDR2 FQGNSA. There are 15 residues in the CDR3. The CDR3 protein is CASSQGQGWAGELFF. The CDR3 DNA sequence: TGTGCCAGCAGCCAGGGACAGGGGTGGGCCGGGGAGCTGTTTTTT.

The sample holds one count of this clone. The V gene is TRBV28, the J gene TRBJ2-7; TRBD1 is a possible D gene (5 bases). The V end lost 3 bases, the J end lost 3 bases, and 12 bases lay between the germline ends. CDR1 is MDHEN and CDR2 is SYDVKM in the germline V gene. This CDR3 region has 14 residues. The CDR3 coding sequence is TGTGCCAGCAGTTTTAGGCAGGGTCTCTACGAGCAGTACTTC. It translates to CASSFRQGLYEQYF.

This clone was seen only once. The chain has TRBV28 and TRBJ1-2; perhaps TRBD1 as D (6 bases). CDR1 is MDHEN and CDR2 is SYDVKM in the germline V gene. The V and J ends lost 5 bases and 1 base respectively, with 8 bases between them. The CDR3 length is 13 residues. The chain's CDR3 is CASSVDSNYGYTF. In DNA, the CDR3 is TGTGCCAGCAGTGTGGACAGTAACTATGGCTACACCTTC.

This clone was recorded once. The rearrangement joins TRBV2 to TRBJ1-1; possible D gene TRBD1, 6 bases. With 4 bases removed from V and 5 bases from J, the gap between germline ends came to 20 bases. Per germline, CDR1 SNHLY and CDR2 FYNNEI. The length of the CDR3 is 16 residues. The CDR3 nucleotides read TGTGCCAGCAGTGGGTCCAGGATGGGGGCAAGAACTGAAGCTTTCTTT. Protein sequence: CASSGSRMGARTEAFF. Drawing the rest from reference TRBV2 and TRBJ1-1, the complete variable domain is EPEVTQTPSHQVTQMGQEVILRCVPISNHLYFYWYRQILGQKVEFLVSFYNNEISEKSEIFDDQFSVERPDGSNFTLKIRSTKLEDSAMYFCASSGSRMGARTEAFFGQGTRLTVV.

The chain couples TRBV30 to TRBJ2-2; D may be TRBD2 (6 bases). Germline assignment: CDR1 GTSNPN and CDR2 SVGIG (reference sequence). The CDR3 totals 13 residues. Trimming left V 7 bases short and J 7 bases short, with 16 bases between. Here the CDR3 reads CASPGLWGGELFF. CDR3 sequence (DNA): TGTGCCTCCCCGGGACTTTGGGGCGGGGAGCTGTTTTTT.

V is TRBV25-1 and J is TRBJ2-1; 8 bases map to TRBD2. The V gene end was trimmed by 3 bases and the J gene end by 2 bases; junction bases not matched to a gene: 12. CDR3 size: 18 residues. CDR1 is MGHDK, CDR2 SYGVNS, per germline. This CDR3 is CASSDLLSGSKTYNEQFF. The CDR3, as DNA: TGTGCCAGCAGTGACTTGCTCAGCGGGAGTAAGACCTACAATGAGCAGTTCTTC.

The V and J genes are TRBV10-1 and TRBJ2-1; 7 bases are a match to TRBD2. The CDR3 has 14 amino acids. The V segment lost 3 bases and the J segment 6 bases; nucleotides outside the gene matches: 5. Per germline, CDR1 WNHNN and CDR2 SYGVQD (reference sequence). This CDR3 reads CASSDAGAGNEQFF. The DNA of the CDR3 is TGCGCCAGCAGTGATGCGGGAGCGGGCAATGAGCAGTTCTTC.

The rearrangement uses TRBV27 and TRBJ1-1; a possible D gene is TRBD1 (6 bases). The germline gives CDR1 MNHEY, CDR2 SMNVEV (reference sequence). The CDR3 spans 14 residues. V lost 8 bases, J lost 4 bases, and 17 bases lay in between. CDR3 sequence: CASAQGYFSTEAFF. In DNA form, the CDR3 reads TGTGCCAGCGCACAGGGTTACTTTAGCACTGAAGCTTTCTTT.

This clone was seen just once. The chain has TRBV6-4 and TRBJ1-1; a possible D gene is TRBD1 (5 bases). CDR3 length equals 13 residues. Germline-derived CDR1 and CDR2 are MRHNA and SNTAGT. The V end was cut by 4 bases, the J end by 5 bases, with 11 bases between. CDR3 nucleotides: TGTGCCAGCAGTGTGGATGCAGGGACTGAAGCTTTCTTT. It codes for CASSVDAGTEAFF.

The rearrangement uses TRBV18 and TRBJ1-3; 11 bases agree with TRBD1. Germline loops: CDR1 KGHSH, CDR2 LQKENI. CDR3 length equals 17 residues. Trimming removed 2 bases from V and 0 bases from J; junction bases left unmatched: 3. DNA of the CDR3: TGTGCCAGCTCACCATTGGGACAGGGGGACTCTGGAAACACCATATATTTT. Its translation: CASSPLGQGDSGNTIYF.

The J gene is TRBJ2-1, the V gene TRBV5-4, with a tentative D call TRBD2 (5 bases). V lost 4 bases to trimming and J lost 0 bases, with 11 bases between them. CDR3 length: 15 residues. Germline V lookup: CDR1 SGHNT, CDR2 YYREEE (reference sequence). CDR3 sequence reads: CASSIQTSSYNEQFF. In DNA form, the CDR3 reads TGTGCCAGCAGCATCCAAACTAGCTCCTACAATGAGCAGTTCTTC.

The chain links TRBV7-9 to TRBJ2-1, with 11 bases identical to TRBD2. With V trimmed by 4 bases and J by 8 bases, 7 bases remained unmatched. This CDR3 region has 15 residues. Germline V lookup: CDR1 SEHNR, CDR2 FQNEAQ (reference sequence). CDR3 in amino acids: CASSSGTSGWDEQFF. In DNA form, the CDR3 reads TGTGCCAGCAGCTCCGGGACTAGCGGTTGGGATGAGCAGTTCTTC. Looking up the rest from reference TRBV7-9 and TRBJ2-1 gives the full variable domain: DTGVSQNPRHKITKRGQNVTFRCDPISEHNRLYWYRQTLGQGPEFLTYFQNEAQLEKSRLLSDRFSAERPKGSFSTLEIQRTEQGDSAMYLCASSSGTSGWDEQFFGPGTRLTVL.

V usage is TRBV6-5 and J usage is TRBJ1-2; D is ambiguous. The CDR3 consists of 13 residues. The germline V gene has CDR1 MNHEY and CDR2 SVGAGI. Trimming stripped 0 bases from V and 4 bases from J, with 6 bases between. CDR3 residues: CASSYSSSYGYTF. The CDR3 region has the DNA TGTGCCAGCAGTTACTCCTCGTCCTATGGCTACACCTTC.

The CDR3: CASSLEVGLAEGETQYF. CDR3 bases: TGTGCCAGCAGCTTAGAAGTAGGGCTAGCGGAAGGGGAGACCCAGTACTTC. V is TRBV7-9 and J is TRBJ2-5; 7 bases agree with TRBD2. CDR3 length: 17 residues. The V gene end was trimmed by 1 base and the J gene end by 5 bases; junction bases not matched to a gene: 13. CDR1 SEHNR and CDR2 FQNEAQ come from the germline V gene (reference sequence).